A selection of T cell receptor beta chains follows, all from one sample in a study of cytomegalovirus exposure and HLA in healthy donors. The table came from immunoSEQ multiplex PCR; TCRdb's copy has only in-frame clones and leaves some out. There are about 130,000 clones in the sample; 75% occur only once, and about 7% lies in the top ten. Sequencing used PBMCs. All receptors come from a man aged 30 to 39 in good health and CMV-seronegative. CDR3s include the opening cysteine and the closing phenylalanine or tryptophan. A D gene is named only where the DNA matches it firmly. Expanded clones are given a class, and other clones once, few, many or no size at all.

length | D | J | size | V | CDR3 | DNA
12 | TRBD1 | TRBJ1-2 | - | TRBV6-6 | CASRGDSEGYTF | TGTGCCAGCAGGGGGGACAGTGAGGGCTACACCTTC
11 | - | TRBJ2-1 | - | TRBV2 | CASSSIGEQFF | TGTGCCAGCAGCTCGATTGGAGAGCAATTCTTC
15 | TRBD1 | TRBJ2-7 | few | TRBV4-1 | CASSQVTGGSYEQYF | TGCGCCAGCAGCCAAGTCACAGGGGGATCCTACGAGCAGTACTTC
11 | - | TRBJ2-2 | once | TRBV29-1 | CSVAFTGELFF | TGCAGCGTTGCTTTCACCGGGGAGCTGTTTTTT
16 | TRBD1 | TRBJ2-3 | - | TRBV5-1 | CASSLGAGGRTDTQYF | TGCGCCAGCAGCTTGGGGGCAGGGGGTAGGACAGATACGCAGTATTTT
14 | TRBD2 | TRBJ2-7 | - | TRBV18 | CASSPGLAQDEQYF | TGTGCCAGCTCACCCGGACTAGCGCAAGACGAGCAGTACTTC
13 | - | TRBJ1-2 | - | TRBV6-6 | CASSYSAGARFIF | TGTGCCAGCAGTTACTCGGCAGGGGCCAGGTTCATCTTC
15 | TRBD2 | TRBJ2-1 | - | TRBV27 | CASTSSGLAGNEQFF | TGTGCCAGCACCTCCTCGGGGCTAGCGGGGAATGAGCAGTTCTTC
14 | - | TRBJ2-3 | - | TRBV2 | CASISGPSTDTQYF | TGTGCCAGCATAAGCGGTCCTAGCACAGATACGCAGTATTTT
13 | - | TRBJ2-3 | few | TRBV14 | CASSRRGADTQYF | TGTGCCAGCAGCCGCAGGGGAGCAGATACGCAGTATTTT
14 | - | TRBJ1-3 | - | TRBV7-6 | CASSLSTGGNTIYF | TGTGCCAGCAGCTTATCCACAGGTGGAAACACCATATATTTT
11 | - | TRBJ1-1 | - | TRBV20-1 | CSAAGLGLAFF | TGCAGTGCTGCTGGACTGGGTTTAGCTTTCTTT
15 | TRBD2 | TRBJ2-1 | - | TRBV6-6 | CASSYSGLGGNEQFF | TGTGCCAGCAGTTACTCGGGACTAGGGGGGAATGAGCAGTTCTTC
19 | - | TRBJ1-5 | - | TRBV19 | CASSGLGLIGLYSNQPQHF | TGTGCCAGTAGTGGTCTAGGACTCATTGGCCTTTATAGCAATCAGCCCCAGCATTTT
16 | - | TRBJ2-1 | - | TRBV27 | CASSLASSYSYNEQFF | TGTGCCAGCAGTTTAGCTAGCAGCTACTCCTACAATGAGCAGTTCTTC
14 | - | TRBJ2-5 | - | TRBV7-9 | CASSLSNSGETQYF | TGTGCCAGCAGCTTATCTAATTCCGGGGAGACCCAGTACTTC
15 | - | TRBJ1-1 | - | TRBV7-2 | CASSLEAGIDTEAFF | TGTGCCAGCAGCTTAGAGGCAGGGATAGACACTGAAGCTTTCTTT
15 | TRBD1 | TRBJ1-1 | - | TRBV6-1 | CASSRPGTGGGEAFF | TGTGCCAGCAGTCGTCCCGGGACAGGGGGCGGTGAAGCTTTCTTT
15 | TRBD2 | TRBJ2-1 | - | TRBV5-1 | CASRLAGGSYNEQFF | TGCGCCAGCAGGCTAGCGGGGGGGTCCTACAATGAGCAGTTCTTC
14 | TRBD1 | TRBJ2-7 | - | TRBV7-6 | CASSLDRGSYEQYF | TGTGCCAGCAGCTTAGACAGGGGAAGCTACGAGCAGTACTTC
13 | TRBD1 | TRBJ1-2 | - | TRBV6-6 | CASSYQGAEGYTF | TGTGCCAGCAGTTACCAGGGGGCGGAAGGCTACACCTTC
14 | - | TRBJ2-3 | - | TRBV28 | CASSQGYSTDTQYF | TGTGCCAGCAGCCAGGGATACAGCACAGATACGCAGTATTTT
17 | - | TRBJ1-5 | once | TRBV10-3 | CAISPTGGGYSNQPQHF | TGTGCCATCAGTCCAACGGGGGGGGGTTATAGCAATCAGCCCCAGCATTTT
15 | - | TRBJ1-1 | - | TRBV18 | CASSPNRVMNTEAFF | TGTGCCAGCTCGCCTAACAGGGTGATGAACACTGAAGCTTTCTTT
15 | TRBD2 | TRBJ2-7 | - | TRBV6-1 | CASSDSGWSSYEQYF | TGTGCCAGCAGCGATAGCGGGTGGAGCTCCTACGAGCAGTACTTC
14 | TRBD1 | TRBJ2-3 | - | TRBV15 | CATSGQGSPDTQYF | TGTGCCACCAGCGGACAGGGTTCGCCAGATACGCAGTATTTT
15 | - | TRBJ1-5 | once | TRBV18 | CASSPRTGRDQPQHF | TGTGCCAGCTCACCACGAACGGGGCGGGACCAGCCCCAGCATTTT
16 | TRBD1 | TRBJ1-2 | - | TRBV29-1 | CSVEGDSGGFNYGYTF | TGCAGCGTTGAAGGGGATTCAGGGGGCTTCAACTATGGCTACACCTTC
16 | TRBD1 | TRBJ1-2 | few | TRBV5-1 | CASSEKGQGLVDGYTF | TGCGCCAGCAGCGAAAAGGGACAGGGCTTAGTGGATGGCTACACCTTC
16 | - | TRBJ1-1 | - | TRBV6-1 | CASSESYGTTNTEAFF | TGTGCCAGCAGTGAAAGTTATGGGACAACGAACACTGAAGCTTTCTTT
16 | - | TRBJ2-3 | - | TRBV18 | CASSPRQLTSTDTQYF | TGTGCCAGCTCACCTAGACAGCTTACTAGCACAGATACGCAGTATTTT
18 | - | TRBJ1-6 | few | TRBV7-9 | CASSRLRAGASDNSPLHF | TGTGCCAGCAGCCGTCTACGGGCGGGTGCGTCTGATAATTCACCCCTCCACTTT
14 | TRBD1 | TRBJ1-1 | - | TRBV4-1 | CASSPGQGAPEAFF | TGCGCCAGCAGCCCAGGACAGGGGGCTCCTGAAGCTTTCTTT
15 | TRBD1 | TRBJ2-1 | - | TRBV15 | CATSNEWQGADEQFF | TGTGCCACCAGCAACGAGTGGCAGGGGGCCGATGAGCAGTTCTTC
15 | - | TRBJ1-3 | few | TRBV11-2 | CASSLESFSGNTIYF | TGTGCCAGCAGCTTAGAAAGCTTCTCTGGAAACACCATATATTTT
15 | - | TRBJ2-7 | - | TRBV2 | CASSYLGERVYEQYF | TGTGCCAGCAGCTACTTAGGGGAAAGGGTATACGAGCAGTACTTC
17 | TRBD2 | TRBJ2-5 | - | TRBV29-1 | CSVIPLTSGGNQETQYF | TGCAGCGTTATCCCCCTCACTAGCGGGGGAAATCAAGAGACCCAGTACTTC
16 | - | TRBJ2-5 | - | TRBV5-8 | CASSLDWDSPPETQYF | TGTGCCAGCAGCCTCGACTGGGACTCGCCCCCGGAGACCCAGTACTTC
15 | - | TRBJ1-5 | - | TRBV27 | CASRTAADSNQPQHF | TGTGCCAGCAGGACGGCGGCAGATAGCAATCAGCCCCAGCATTTT
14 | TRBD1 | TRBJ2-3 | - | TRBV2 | CAILQGAGADTQYF | TGTGCCATACTACAGGGGGCCGGGGCAGATACGCAGTATTTT
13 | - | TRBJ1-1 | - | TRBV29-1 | CSVEKLLNTEAFF | TGCAGCGTTGAAAAACTATTGAACACTGAAGCTTTCTTT
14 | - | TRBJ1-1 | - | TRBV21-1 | CASSIRGGETEAFF | TGTGCCAGCAGCATTCGAGGGGGCGAAACTGAAGCTTTCTTT
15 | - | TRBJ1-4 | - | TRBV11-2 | CASSLRGGAREKLFF | TGTGCCAGCAGCTTAAGGGGCGGGGCGAGGGAAAAACTGTTTTTT
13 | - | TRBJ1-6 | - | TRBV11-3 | CASSRTEDSPLHF | TGTGCCAGCAGCCGGACTGAGGATTCACCCCTCCACTTT
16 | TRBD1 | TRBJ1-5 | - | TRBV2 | CASSENRGYSNQPQHF | TGTGCCAGCAGTGAGAACAGGGGCTATAGCAATCAGCCCCAGCATTTT
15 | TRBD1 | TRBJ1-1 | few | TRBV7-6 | CASSLDRAGNTEAFF | TGTGCCAGCAGCTTGGACAGGGCGGGGAACACTGAAGCTTTCTTT
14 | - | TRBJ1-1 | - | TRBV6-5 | CASSYTPLGGPAFF | TGTGCCAGCAGTTACACCCCCCTGGGGGGGCCAGCTTTCTTT
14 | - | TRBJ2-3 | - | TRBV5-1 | CASSPSYLTDTQYF | TGCGCCAGCAGCCCCTCGTATCTCACAGATACGCAGTATTTT
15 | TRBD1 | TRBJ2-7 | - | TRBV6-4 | CASSDFPGTGGPQYF | TGTGCCAGCAGTGATTTTCCCGGGACAGGGGGACCGCAGTACTTC
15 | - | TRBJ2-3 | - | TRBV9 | CASMRGSPLTDTQYF | TGTGCCAGCATGAGGGGGTCACCCCTTACAGATACGCAGTATTTT
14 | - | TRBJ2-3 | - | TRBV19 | CASSLGQSTDTQYF | TGTGCCAGTAGTCTCGGACAGAGCACAGATACGCAGTATTTT
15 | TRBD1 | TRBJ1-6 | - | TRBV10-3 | CAISDSDRVVSPLHF | TGTGCCATCAGTGACTCCGACAGGGTGGTTTCACCCCTCCACTTT